Listed below are T cell receptor beta chains from one sample, sequenced in a study of molecular identifiers for immune sequencing clone quantification. TCRdb recomputed calls from the PCR reads with MiXCR, one row per CDR3 protein. This sample has more than 450,000 distinct CDR3 sequences; about 22% occur once, and the top ten carry approximately 0.8%. Material for sequencing was naive CD8+ T cells from blood, with Jurkat cell RNA spiked in. Receptors were obtained from a human donor in good health. Some libraries in this study had Jurkat cell RNA spiked in. CDR3s include the opening cysteine and the closing phenylalanine or tryptophan. D genes are given only for firm matches. Expanded clones are given a class, and other clones once, few, many or no size at all.

J gene | D gene | V gene | clone size | CDR3 DNA | CDR3 protein
TRBJ2-3 | TRBD2 | TRBV7-6 | once | TGTGCCAGCAGCTTACGTCTTCCAGCGGGGTACACAGATACGCAGTATTTT | CASSLRLPAGYTDTQYF
TRBJ2-3 | TRBD2 | TRBV25-1 | - | TGTGCCAGCAGTGACATCAAAGGGACTAGACAGGCTACAGATACGCAGTATTTT | CASSDIKGTRQATDTQYF
TRBJ2-4 | - | TRBV2 | many | TGTGCCAGCAGTGAAGCCTACAAAAACATTCAGTACTTC | CASSEAYKNIQYF
TRBJ2-7 | TRBD1 | TRBV19 | - | TGTGCCAGTAGTATCACAGGGGGCGTCGACGAGCAGTACTTC | CASSITGGVDEQYF
TRBJ1-2 | TRBD1 | TRBV15 | - | TGTGCCACCAGCAGAGACTCGACAGGGTATGGCTACACCTTC | CATSRDSTGYGYTF
TRBJ2-1 | TRBD2 | TRBV11-2 | - | TGTGCCAGCAGCTTCTCGCTAGCGGGAGGTGCCAATGAGCAGTTCTTC | CASSFSLAGGANEQFF
TRBJ2-3 | TRBD1 | TRBV5-8 | many | TGTGCCAGCAGCACGGGACAGGGAGGCACAGATACGCAGTATTTT | CASSTGQGGTDTQYF
TRBJ2-1 | - | TRBV24-1 | few | TGTGCCACCAGCCTTTCTACTTACAATGAGCAGTTCTTC | CATSLSTYNEQFF
TRBJ2-5 | - | TRBV7-9 | - | TGTGCCAGCAGCCCCCCTGCCCCTCGGCCCGTGGAGACCCAGTACTTC | CASSPPAPRPVETQYF
TRBJ1-5 | - | TRBV12-3/TRBV12-4 | many | TGTGCCAGCAGCCCGACGGGTTACGGCAATCAGCCCCAGCATTTT | CASSPTGYGNQPQHF
TRBJ1-1 | - | TRBV19 | few | TGTGCCAGTAGTATTTCCGGGTGGACTGAAGCTTTCTTT | CASSISGWTEAFF
TRBJ2-1 | TRBD2 | TRBV5-1 | many | TGCGCCAGCAGCCCGGGACTAGCGGGTTCCTACAATGAGCAGTTCTTC | CASSPGLAGSYNEQFF
TRBJ2-1 | TRBD1 | TRBV4-3 | - | TGCGCCAGCAGCCATGGACAGGGGGCGCACGGTAATGAGCAGTTCTTC | CASSHGQGAHGNEQFF
TRBJ2-3 | TRBD2 | TRBV28 | many | TGTGCCAGCAGTTGGGGACTAGCGGTAACAGATACGCAGTATTTT | CASSWGLAVTDTQYF
TRBJ2-2 | - | TRBV29-1 | many | TGCAGCGTTGAAAGCCAGTCCGCGAACACCGGGGAGCTGTTTTTT | CSVESQSANTGELFF
TRBJ2-7 | - | TRBV30 | - | TGTGCCTGGGGGGGGAGAGGGCCTGGAGAGCAGTACTTC | CAWGGRGPGEQYF
TRBJ1-4 | - | TRBV6-1 | - | TGTGCCAGCAGTGAACGGTGGGCGGCAACTAATGAAAACCTGTTTTTT | CASSERWAATNENLFF
TRBJ2-2 | - | TRBV7-9 | many | TGTGCCAGCAGTGGCAGAATAGCCGGGGAGCTGTTTTTT | CASSGRIAGELFF
TRBJ2-7 | - | TRBV27 | - | TGTGCCAGCAGTTCAGAACAGGGAATGAAATACGAGCAGTACTTC | CASSSEQGMKYEQYF
TRBJ2-5 | TRBD2 | TRBV14 | - | TGTGCCAGCAGCCCTGGGGGACTAGCGGGAGAGACCCAGTACTTC | CASSPGGLAGETQYF
TRBJ2-7 | TRBD1 | TRBV5-1 | many | TGCGCCAGCAGCCTAAGACAGGGGTACGACGAGCAGTACTTC | CASSLRQGYDEQYF
TRBJ2-7 | TRBD1 | TRBV5-1 | many | TGCGCCAGCAGCCCAGGGACAGGGCCCACTTACGAGCAGTACTTC | CASSPGTGPTYEQYF
TRBJ2-3 | TRBD2 | TRBV6-5 | - | TGTGCCAGCAGCCCTTTTAGCGGGAGTATGCCAGATACGCAGTATTTT | CASSPFSGSMPDTQYF
TRBJ1-4 | TRBD1 | TRBV7-9 | many | TGTGCCAGCAGCCTGGAGGATTCCGGGACAGCCGCAGAAAAACTGTTTTTT | CASSLEDSGTAAEKLFF
TRBJ2-5 | TRBD2 | TRBV7-6 | - | TGTGCCAGCAGCGCCCCCGCCACGACTAGCCCGAGAGGAGAGACCCAGTACTTC | CASSAPATTSPRGETQYF
TRBJ1-5 | - | TRBV12-3/TRBV12-4 | - | TGTGCCAGCAGTTTGGGGGCGACCCATCAGCCCCAGCATTTT | CASSLGATHQPQHF
TRBJ2-3 | - | TRBV7-6 | many | TGTGCCAGCAGCTTGATGGGCGAGGGGACAGATACGCAGTATTTT | CASSLMGEGTDTQYF
TRBJ1-5 | TRBD1 | TRBV7-2 | - | TGTGCCAGCAGCTTAGGAATTGACAGGGGTCAGCCCCAGCATTTT | CASSLGIDRGQPQHF
TRBJ1-1 | TRBD1 | TRBV11-2 | many | TGTGCCAGCAGCTTCCCGACAGGGGATGGCACTGAAGCTTTCTTT | CASSFPTGDGTEAFF
TRBJ2-7 | - | TRBV13 | - | TGTGCCAGCAGCTTAGAAGGGGCGCCCCACGAGCAGTACTTC | CASSLEGAPHEQYF
TRBJ1-1 | - | TRBV9 | once | TGTGCCGGCAGACCTACGGGGGCAGGGGAAGCTTTCTTT | CAGRPTGAGEAFF